The 28 T cell receptor beta chains listed next were all sequenced from one sample in a study of blood T cell repertoires in COVID-19. Here immunoSEQ multiplex PCR was the method, and the copy in TCRdb shows in-frame clones only, minus some. The sample has approximately 300,000 clones; 70% to 90% are singletons. The sequencing sample was made of PBMCs or T cells enriched from blood (not recorded which). Receptors were obtained from a woman in her twenties or thirties who had recovered from COVID-19.

V and J are TRBV6-2 or TRBV6-3 and TRBJ1-3; 8 nucleotides align to TRBD1. Germline V gives CDR1 MNHEY, CDR2 SVGEGT. V dropped 6 bases and J dropped 0; count of bases not matched to a gene: 10. The CDR3 contains 17 residues. CDR3 DNA sequence: TGTGCCAGCAGCCCTTTCCGACAGGGGAGCTCTGGAAACACCATATATTTT. Its protein product is CASSPFRQGSSGNTIYF.

This chain joins TRBV7-9 and TRBJ1-3; 7 nucleotides line up with TRBD1. CDR3 length equals 19 residues. V was pared by 2 bases and J by 0 bases, with 13 bases of the junction left unmatched. The germline CDR1 and CDR2 sequences are SEHNR and FQNEAQ (reference sequence). The CDR3 DNA sequence: TGTGCCAGCAGCTTAAGGACAGGACTTCCCACCAACTCTGGAAACACCATATATTTT. Its protein is CASSLRTGLPTNSGNTIYF.

The chain links TRBV5-1 to TRBJ1-2; D is perhaps TRBD1 (6 bases). The CDR3 runs 12 residues. Trimming stripped 4 bases from V and 10 bases from J, with 14 bases between. CDR1 and CDR2 (germline): SGHRS, YFSETQ. CDR3 DNA sequence: TGCGCCAGCAGCGTCCCGGGACAATCCTACACCTTC. This translates into CASSVPGQSYTF.

This rearrangement joins TRBV20-1 to TRBJ2-7; the match to TRBD1 covers 8 bases. The CDR3 runs to 14 residues. CDR1 and CDR2 from the germline V gene are DFQATT and SNEGSKA (reference sequence). The junction had 7 bases not matched to a gene; V was cut back by 3 bases and J by 3 bases. The DNA of the CDR3 is TGCAGTGCTAGTCCTCGCAGGGGGCTCTACGAGCAGTACTTC. This translates into CSASPRRGLYEQYF.

The chain carries TRBV6-5 and TRBJ1-1; no firm D call. From germline, CDR1 is MNHEY and CDR2 SVGAGI. The CDR3 has 14 amino acids. V was shortened by 6 bases and J by 0 bases, with 11 bases between the two germline ends. Here the CDR3 reads CASRFGGMNTEAFF. CDR3 nucleotide sequence: TGTGCCAGCAGGTTCGGCGGAATGAACACTGAAGCTTTCTTT.

The chain is built from TRBV6-2 or TRBV6-3 and TRBJ2-7; D perhaps matches TRBD2 (6 bases). CDR3 size: 12 residues. Trimming stripped 5 bases from V and 5 bases from J, with 10 bases between. Germline V CDR1 and CDR2: MNHEY, SVGEGT. CDR3 DNA: TGTGCCAGCAGTCAATGGGGGGACGAGCAGTACTTC. Protein product: CASSQWGDEQYF.

This sequence joins TRBV6-5 and TRBJ1-3; D call uncertain. CDR3 length equals 11 residues. CDR1 is MNHEY, CDR2 SVGAGI, per germline. Between the trimmed V and J ends, which lost 7 bases and 8 bases, there was a span of 9 bases. CDR3 residues: CASKSQDTIYF. CDR3 nucleotides: TGTGCCAGCAAGAGTCAGGACACCATATATTTT.

This clone showed up just a few times. CDR3 loop: CASSGDRDGYTF. Written as DNA, the CDR3 is TGTGCCAGCAGCGGGGACAGGGATGGCTACACCTTC. V is TRBV12-3 or TRBV12-4 and J is TRBJ1-2; 9 bases are shared with TRBD1. CDR3 size: 12 residues. J gave up 6 bases and V 6 bases, and 2 bases lay outside the gene matches.

The chain is built from TRBV6-2 or TRBV6-3 and TRBJ2-3; 7 bases match TRBD1. J gave up 9 bases and V 2 bases, and 11 bases lay outside the gene matches. CDR3 length: 15 amino acids. Germline V gene lookup returns CDR1 MNHEY and CDR2 SVGEGT. CDR3 bases: TGTGCCAGCAGTTACCCCGGAACCACGACAGGGACGCAGTATTTT. Its translation: CASSYPGTTTGTQYF.

This clone was seen a few times. J is TRBJ1-2 and V is TRBV24-1; D is unresolved. V lost 2 bases and J lost 7, with 10 bases in between. CDR1 is KGHDR, CDR2 SFDVKD, per germline. This CDR3 contains 13 residues. As DNA, the CDR3 is TGTGCCACCAGTGATTCCTGGTGGCCTGGCTACACCTTC. As protein: CATSDSWWPGYTF.

This sequence joins TRBV2 and TRBJ1-6; 10 positions match TRBD1. CDR1 is SNHLY and CDR2 is FYNNEI in the germline V gene. The CDR3 extends over 16 amino acids. V shed 1 base and J 7 bases; nucleotides not matched to a gene: 4. CDR3 sequence: CASSEGWDRGNSPLHF. CDR3 nucleotides: TGTGCCAGCAGTGAAGGATGGGACAGGGGCAATTCACCCCTCCACTTT.

This sequence joins TRBV11-2 and TRBJ1-2; D possibly corresponds to TRBD1 (6 bases). V was pared by 5 bases and J by 7 bases, with 17 bases between. This CDR3 spans 14 amino acids. Germline CDR1 SGHAT, CDR2 FQNNGV. Here the CDR3 reads CASSPSGTTIGYTF. The DNA of the CDR3 is TGTGCCAGCAGCCCATCCGGGACAACCATTGGCTACACCTTC. The whole variable domain, filled in from reference TRBV11-2 and TRBJ1-2, reads EAGVAQSPRYKIIEKRQSVAFWCNPISGHATLYWYQQILGQGPKLLIQFQNNGVVDDSQLPKDRFSAERLKGVDSTLKIQPAKLEDSAVYLCASSPSGTTIGYTFGSGTRLTVV.

The chain is built from TRBV11-3 and TRBJ2-1; D remains unclear. The CDR3 contains 12 residues. In germline, CDR1 is SGHNT, CDR2 YENEEA. Trimming left V 2 bases short and J 9 bases short, with 8 bases between. The CDR3 nucleotides are TGTGCCAGCAGCTTAATCGTCGGTGAGCAGTTCTTC. Its protein product is CASSLIVGEQFF.

In its sample, this clone was seen a few times. The rearrangement links TRBV6-2 or TRBV6-3 to TRBJ2-1; possibly TRBD2 for D (5 bases). The V and J ends lost 6 bases and 6 bases respectively, with 12 bases between them. This CDR3 has 13 residues. CDR1 is MNHEY, CDR2 SVGEGT, per germline. This chain's CDR3 is CASSLAFPNEQFF. The CDR3 bases are TGTGCCAGCAGCCTAGCTTTCCCCAATGAGCAGTTCTTC.

The chain combines TRBV5-1 with TRBJ2-2, with 8 bases lining up with TRBD1. From germline, CDR1 is SGHRS and CDR2 YFSETQ. There are 14 residues in the CDR3. The V gene end was trimmed by 4 bases and the J gene end by 4 bases; junction bases not matched to a gene: 3. The CDR3 region is CASSRDRPTGELFF. In nucleotides, the CDR3 is TGCGCCAGCAGCCGGGACAGGCCCACCGGGGAGCTGTTTTTT.

Only one count was recorded for this clone. The chain joins TRBV2 to TRBJ1-5; 7 positions match TRBD1. The germline CDR1 and CDR2 sequences are SNHLY and FYNNEI. Trimming cost V 3 bases and J 4 bases; bases outside gene matches: 3. The CDR3 is 14 amino acids. The DNA of the CDR3 is TGTGCCAGCAGTGACCCACAGGGGAATCAGCCCCAGCATTTT. Translation: CASSDPQGNQPQHF.

The rearrangement links TRBV3-1 (or the pseudogene TRBV3-2) to TRBJ1-6; D perhaps matches TRBD1 (6 bases). Germline assignment: CDR1 LGHDT and CDR2 YNNKEL (reference sequence). The CDR3 is 14 amino acids. V was shortened by 4 bases and J by 7 bases, with 11 bases between the two germline ends. CDR3 DNA: TGTGCCAGCAGCCGTATGGACAGAAATTCACCCCTCCACTTT. Translation: CASSRMDRNSPLHF.

This chain connects TRBV11-2 to TRBJ2-1; tentatively, D is TRBD2 (7 bases). V was trimmed by 0 bases and J by 4 bases, leaving 13 bases between them. CDR1 is SGHAT, CDR2 FQNNGV, per germline. This CDR3 comprises 16 residues. The DNA for the CDR3 is TGTGCCAGCAGCTTAGATGGGGGGGCCATTTACAATGAGCAGTTCTTC. It is translated as CASSLDGGAIYNEQFF. The complete variable domain, with remaining parts taken from reference TRBV11-2 and TRBJ2-1, reads EAGVAQSPRYKIIEKRQSVAFWCNPISGHATLYWYQQILGQGPKLLIQFQNNGVVDDSQLPKDRFSAERLKGVDSTLKIQPAKLEDSAVYLCASSLDGGAIYNEQFFGPGTRLTVL.

V and J are TRBV6-2 or TRBV6-3 and TRBJ2-3; TRBD2 agrees at 10 bases. With 0 bases clipped from V and 14 bases from J, the junction kept 8 bases outside the gene matches. Germline CDR1 MNHEY, CDR2 SVGEGT. The CDR3 sequence is 14 residues long. This CDR3 reads CASSYSYGSGGLYF. Here the CDR3 DNA reads TGTGCCAGCAGTTACTCCTACGGTAGCGGGGGGTTGTATTTT.

The chain combines TRBV12-3 or TRBV12-4 with TRBJ1-6, with TRBD1 matching 11 bases. J was trimmed by 15 bases and V by 4 bases; bases with no gene match: 2. The CDR3 spans 12 residues. The CDR3 region is CASSSGTGGLHF. Here the CDR3 DNA reads TGTGCCAGCAGTTCAGGGACAGGGGGCCTCCACTTT.

There are a few counts of this clone. This chain uses TRBV15 with TRBJ1-4, with 7 bases aligning to TRBD1. This CDR3 is 16 amino acids long. Germline lookup yields CDR1 LNHNV and CDR2 YYDKDF (reference sequence). J lost 0 bases, V lost 5 bases, and 6 bases had no gene match. The CDR3 loop reads CATSAGTAATNEKLFF. CDR3 in DNA: TGTGCCACCAGCGCCGGGACAGCTGCAACTAATGAAAAACTGTTTTTT.

This sequence joins TRBV7-9 and TRBJ2-5; TRBD2 agrees at 16 bases. The V gene end was trimmed by 4 bases and the J gene end by 5 bases; junction bases not matched to a gene: 4. Germline V gene sequence: CDR1 SEHNR, CDR2 FQNEAQ (reference sequence). This CDR3 contains 16 residues. CDR3 DNA: TGTGCCAGCAGCTCCGGGACTAGCGGGGGGGCCGAGACCCAGTACTTC. Its protein is CASSSGTSGGAETQYF.

This sequence joins TRBV9 and TRBJ2-3, with 8 positions matching TRBD1. CDR1 and CDR2 from the germline V gene are SGDLS and YYNGEE. This CDR3 is built from 15 residues. Trimming at V came to 1 base and at J to 2 bases, leaving 3 bases not matched to a gene. The CDR3 region is CASSVWTGPTDTQYF. CDR3 DNA: TGTGCCAGCAGCGTATGGACAGGGCCCACAGATACGCAGTATTTT.

V is TRBV7-2 and J is TRBJ1-6; no reliable D call. Trimming removed 1 base from V and 7 bases from J, with 8 bases in between. The CDR3 loop spans 14 amino acids. From germline, CDR1 is SGHTA and CDR2 FQGNSA. The CDR3 loop is CASSLDSHNSPLHF. In DNA form, the CDR3 reads TGTGCCAGCAGCTTAGACAGTCACAATTCACCCCTCCACTTT.

The chain couples TRBV7-2 to TRBJ2-1, with 7 positions matching TRBD2. The J segment lost 7 bases and the V segment lost 3 bases, leaving 15 bases of the junction unmatched. Germline CDR1 reads SGHTA; CDR2 reads FQGNSA. The length of the CDR3 is 17 residues. The CDR3 DNA reads as TGTGCCAGCAGCTTCCCGACGGGGCGGGGGACGCGTAATGAGCAGTTCTTC. Amino acids: CASSFPTGRGTRNEQFF.

This rearrangement joins TRBV6-5 to TRBJ2-7; 9 bases align to TRBD1. Germline V gene sequence: CDR1 MNHEY, CDR2 SVGAGI. CDR3 size: 14 residues. The trim removed 6 bases at V and 3 bases at J, leaving 6 bases unmatched. The CDR3 loop reads CASRPGTGFYEQYF. CDR3 in DNA: TGTGCCAGCAGGCCCGGGACAGGGTTCTACGAGCAGTACTTC.

The chain links TRBV7-2 to TRBJ2-7; 12 nucleotides agree with TRBD2. The CDR3 contains 13 residues. Trimming at V came to 6 bases and at J to 7 bases, leaving 4 bases not matched to a gene. Per the germline V gene, CDR1 is SGHTA and CDR2 is FQGNSA. CDR3 in DNA: TGTGCCAGCAGTTCCGGACTAGCGGGGGAGCAGTACTTC. Its translation is CASSSGLAGEQYF.

The V gene is TRBV7-6, the J gene TRBJ2-2; weak D call: TRBD2 (6 bases). Deletions cut 1 base from V and 0 bases from J, with 12 bases between. Germline loops: CDR1 SGHVS, CDR2 FNYEAQ. This CDR3 has 17 amino acids. The CDR3 DNA sequence: TGTGCCAGCAGCTTAGAGGCAGCGGGCGCGAACACCGGGGAGCTGTTTTTT. Translating it yields CASSLEAAGANTGELFF. Variable domain in full (rest from reference TRBV7-6 and TRBJ2-2): GAGVSQSPRYKVTKRGQDVALRCDPISGHVSLYWYRQALGQGPEFLTYFNYEAQQDKSGLPNDRFSAERPEGSISTLTIQRTEQRDSAMYRCASSLEAAGANTGELFFGEGSRLTVL.